This TCR beta chain was sequenced during a study of beta chain features in type 1 diabetes. V gave up 7 bases and J gave up 1 base, with 11 bases separating them. The V gene's germline CDR1 is SGHDN and CDR2 FVKESK. The CDR3 is made up of 14 amino acids. The sample holds a few counts of this clone. TCRB transcripts that were expressed got sequenced, as all of the isolated RNA had been reverse transcribed. Assay: immunoSEQ multiplex PCR; the TCRdb copy retains only in-frame clones and omits some. The sample comprises 390,000 or so clones, about 15% of which are singletons, and approximately 0.035% rests with the top ten.

The origin of this receptor is a man under 40 in good health. The sample consisted of naive CD4+ T cells from blood. V usage is TRBV14 and J usage is TRBJ2-1; no clear D gene. Written as DNA, the CDR3 is TGTGCCAGCAACACGGCCAATTCCTACAATGAGCAGTTCTTC. Protein product: CASNTANSYNEQFF.